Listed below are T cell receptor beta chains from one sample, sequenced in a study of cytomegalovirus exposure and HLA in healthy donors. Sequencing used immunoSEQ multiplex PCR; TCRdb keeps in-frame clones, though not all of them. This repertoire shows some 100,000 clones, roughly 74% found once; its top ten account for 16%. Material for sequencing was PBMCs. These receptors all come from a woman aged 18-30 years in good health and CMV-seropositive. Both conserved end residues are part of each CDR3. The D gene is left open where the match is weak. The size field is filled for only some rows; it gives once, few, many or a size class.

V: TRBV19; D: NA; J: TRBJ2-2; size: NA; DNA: TGTGCCAGTAGTAAGCAACAGGGTCCCGGGGAGCTGTTTTTT; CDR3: CASSKQQGPGELFF
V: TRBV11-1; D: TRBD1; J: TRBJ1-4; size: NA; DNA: TGTGCCAGCAGCTTGGGACAGGGGGCCTCAACTAATGAAAAACTGTTTTTT; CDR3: CASSLGQGASTNEKLFF
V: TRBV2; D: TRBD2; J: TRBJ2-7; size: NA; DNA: TGTGCCAGCAGTGAAGCTAGCGGGAGCTCCTACGAGCAGTACTTC; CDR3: CASSEASGSSYEQYF
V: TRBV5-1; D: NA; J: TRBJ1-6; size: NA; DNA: TGCGCCAGCAGCAGCGATGGAAGGTCCGAGGGCCCCCTCCACTTT; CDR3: CASSSDGRSEGPLHF
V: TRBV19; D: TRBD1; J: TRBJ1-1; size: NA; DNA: TGTGCCAGTAGTATCGGACAGGGGGGAGGGACTGAAGCTTTTTTT; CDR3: CASSIGQGGGTEAFF
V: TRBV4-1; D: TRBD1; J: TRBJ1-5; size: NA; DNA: TGCGCCAGCAGCCTGCTGACAGGGTACAATCAGCCCCAGCATTTT; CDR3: CASSLLTGYNQPQHF
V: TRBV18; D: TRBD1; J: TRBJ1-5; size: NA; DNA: TGTGCCAGCACCGCGACAGGGCGCAATCAGCCCCAGCATTTT; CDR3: CASTATGRNQPQHF
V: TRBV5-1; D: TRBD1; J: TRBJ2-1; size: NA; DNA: TGCGCCAGCAGCTTGTCCAGGGGGCCCAACGAGGAGCAGTTCTTC; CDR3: CASSLSRGPNEEQFF
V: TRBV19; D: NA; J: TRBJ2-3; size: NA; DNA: TGTGCCAGTAAGCCTGAGCCCTATAGCACAGATACGCAGTATTTT; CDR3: CASKPEPYSTDTQYF
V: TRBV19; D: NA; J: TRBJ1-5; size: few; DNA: TGTGCCAGTAGCACCGGGTTGCCAACGGAGCAGCCCCAGCATTTT; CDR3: CASSTGLPTEQPQHF
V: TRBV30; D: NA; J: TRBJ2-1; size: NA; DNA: TGTGCCTGGCGTGCGGCTAGCGATCCCTACAATGAGCAGTTCTTC; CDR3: CAWRAASDPYNEQFF
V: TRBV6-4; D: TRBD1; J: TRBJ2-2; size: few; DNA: TGTGCCAGCAGCGCCGGGACAGGGGACACCGGGGAGCTGTTTTTT; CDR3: CASSAGTGDTGELFF
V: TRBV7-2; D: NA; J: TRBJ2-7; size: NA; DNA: TGTGCCAGCAGCTTAGCTGAGGGCGAGCAGTACTTC; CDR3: CASSLAEGEQYF
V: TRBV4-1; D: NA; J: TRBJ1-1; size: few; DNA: TGCGCCAGCAGCCCCTTGAAGGGGATGAACACTGAAGCTTTCTTT; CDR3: CASSPLKGMNTEAFF
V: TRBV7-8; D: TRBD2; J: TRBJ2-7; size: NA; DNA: TGTGCCAGCAGCTTATGGCCTAGCGGGAGTTCCTACGAGCAGTACTTC; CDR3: CASSLWPSGSSYEQYF
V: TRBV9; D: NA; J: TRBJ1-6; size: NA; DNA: TGTGCCAGCACTCCAGGGGCAGCCTATAATTCACCCCTCCACTTT; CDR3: CASTPGAAYNSPLHF
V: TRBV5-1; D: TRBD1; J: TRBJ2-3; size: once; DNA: TGCGCCAGCAGCAAAGGGACAGCAGATACGCAGTATTTT; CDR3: CASSKGTADTQYF
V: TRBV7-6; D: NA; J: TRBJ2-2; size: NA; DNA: TGTGCCAGCAGCCCCACGGGCGGGGAGCTGTTTTTT; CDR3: CASSPTGGELFF
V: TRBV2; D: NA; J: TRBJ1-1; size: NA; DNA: TGTGCCAGCAGTGAAGCGACGGAGGGGTTTGAAGCTTTCTTT; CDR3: CASSEATEGFEAFF
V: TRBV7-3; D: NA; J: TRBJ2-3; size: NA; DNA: TGTGCCAGCAGCCCCCTCGGGAGATGGCAAGATACGCAGTATTTT; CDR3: CASSPLGRWQDTQYF
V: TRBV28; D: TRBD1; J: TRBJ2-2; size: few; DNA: TGTGCCAGCAGTTACGGCTCACCGGGACAGGAGAACACCGGGGAGCTGTTTTTT; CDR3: CASSYGSPGQENTGELFF
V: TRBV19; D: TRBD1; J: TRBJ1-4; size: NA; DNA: TGTGCCAGTAGCCGGCAGGGGGCCCCAACTAATGAAAAACTGTTTTTT; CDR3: CASSRQGAPTNEKLFF
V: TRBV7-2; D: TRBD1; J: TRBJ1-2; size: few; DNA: TGTGCCAGCAGCTCCGACAGGGGGCTGTACGGCTACACCTTC; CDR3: CASSSDRGLYGYTF
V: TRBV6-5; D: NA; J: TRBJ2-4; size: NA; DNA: TGTGCCAGCACGGGCGGTCAGGGTGCCATTCAGTACTTC; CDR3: CASTGGQGAIQYF
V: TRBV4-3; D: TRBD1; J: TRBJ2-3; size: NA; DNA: TGCGCCAGCAGCCAAAGGACAGGGGACACAGATACGCAGTATTTT; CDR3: CASSQRTGDTDTQYF
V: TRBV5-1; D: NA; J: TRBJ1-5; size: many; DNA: TGCGCCAGCAGCCCAGGGGAACGGTATAGCAATCAGCCCCAGCATTTT; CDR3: CASSPGERYSNQPQHF
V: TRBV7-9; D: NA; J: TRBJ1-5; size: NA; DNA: TGTGCCAGCAGCTTTTATAGCAATCAGCCCCAGCATTTT; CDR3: CASSFYSNQPQHF
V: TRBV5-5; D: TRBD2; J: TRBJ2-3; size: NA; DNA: TGTGCCAGCAGCTTGGGCGCTAGCGGGGTAAAAGATACGCAGTATTTT; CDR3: CASSLGASGVKDTQYF
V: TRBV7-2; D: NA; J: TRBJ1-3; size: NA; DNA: TGTGCCAGCAGCTTACACTCTGGAAACACCATATATTTT; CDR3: CASSLHSGNTIYF
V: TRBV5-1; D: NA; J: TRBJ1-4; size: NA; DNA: TGCGCCAGCAGCTTGGCCAGGGGAAGTGAAAAACTGTTTTTT; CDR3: CASSLARGSEKLFF
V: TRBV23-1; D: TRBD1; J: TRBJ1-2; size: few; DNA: TGCGCCAGCAGTCAATCGCCCCGACAGGGGTCTCGCTTATTTTATGGCTACACCTTC; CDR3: CASSQSPRQGSRLFYGYTF
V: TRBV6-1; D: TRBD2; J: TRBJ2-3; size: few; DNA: TGTGCCAGCAGTGAAGCGCGGTACGGGGGGGGAGATACGCAGTATTTT; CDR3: CASSEARYGGGDTQYF
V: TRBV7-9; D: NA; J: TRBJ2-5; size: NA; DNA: TGTGCCAGCACTCGCCTCGGGGAGACCCAGTACTTC; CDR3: CASTRLGETQYF
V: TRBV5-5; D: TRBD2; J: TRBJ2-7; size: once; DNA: TGTGCCAGCAGCTCCGCCAGCCCACTAGCGGGCTTCTCCTACGAGCAGTACTTC; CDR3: CASSSASPLAGFSYEQYF
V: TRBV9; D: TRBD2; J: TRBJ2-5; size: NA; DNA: TGTGCCAGCAGCCCAGCGGGAGGGCCCGGAGAGACCCAGTACTTC; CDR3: CASSPAGGPGETQYF
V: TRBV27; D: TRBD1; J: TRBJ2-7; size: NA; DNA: TGTGCCAGCAGTCCCCGACAGGGAATTAGGTCCTACGAGCAGTACTTC; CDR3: CASSPRQGIRSYEQYF
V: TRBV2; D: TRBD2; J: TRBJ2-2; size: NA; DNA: TGTGCCAGCAGGTACCTAGCGGGAGTCCTCGGGGAGCTGTTTTTT; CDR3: CASRYLAGVLGELFF
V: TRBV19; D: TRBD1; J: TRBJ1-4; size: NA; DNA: TGTGCCAGTAGCCTCCAGGGGGCGGCTAATGAAAAACTGTTTTTT; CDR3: CASSLQGAANEKLFF
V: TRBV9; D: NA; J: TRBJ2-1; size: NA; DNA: TGTGCCAGCAGGGGGGCTGGCAATGAGCAGTTCTTC; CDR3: CASRGAGNEQFF
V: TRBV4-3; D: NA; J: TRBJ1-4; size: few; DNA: TGCGCCAGCAGCCAAGATGCCCAGGGTGGAAATGAAAAACTGTTTTTT; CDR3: CASSQDAQGGNEKLFF
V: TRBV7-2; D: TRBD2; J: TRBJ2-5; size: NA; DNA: TGTGCCAGCAGCTTCACCGGGACTAGCGGGGGCCCTCCGGAGACCCAGTACTTC; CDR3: CASSFTGTSGGPPETQYF